These 12 T cell receptor beta chains were all obtained from the same sample, sequenced in a study of cytomegalovirus exposure and HLA in healthy donors. With 60 Vbeta and 13 Jbeta primers, the PCR was carried out. Clones were read by immunoSEQ multiplex PCR, and TCRdb kept only the in-frame ones, dropping some. The table has about 83,000 clones, about 77% seen once. Sequenced input: PBMCs. These TCRs come from a man aged 60 to 75 in good health and CMV-seronegative.

This chain links TRBV19 with TRBJ1-4, with TRBD1 as a possible D gene (5 bases). CDR1 and CDR2 from the germline V gene are LNHDA and SQIVND (reference sequence). V lost 10 bases, J lost 0 bases, and 12 bases lay in between. The CDR3 is 14 amino acids. The CDR3, as DNA: TGTGCCACGGGAGGGGATGCAACTAATGAAAAACTGTTTTTT. It codes for CATGGDATNEKLFF.

The chain carries TRBV4-1 and TRBJ2-7; 10 bases fit TRBD1. The J segment lost 3 bases and the V segment lost 0 bases, leaving 5 bases of the junction unmatched. CDR3 length equals 16 residues. Per the germline V gene, CDR1 is MGHRA and CDR2 is YSYEKL. The CDR3 protein is CASSQERQGADYEQYF. CDR3 bases: TGCGCCAGCAGCCAAGAACGACAGGGGGCGGACTACGAGCAGTACTTC.

The chain's CDR3 is CASSPGTGFQWAQYF. DNA for the CDR3: TGTGCCAGCAGCCCAGGGACAGGCTTCCAGTGGGCCCAGTACTTC. The chain is built from TRBV5-5 and TRBJ2-5, with TRBD1 identical over 8 bases. There are 15 residues in the CDR3. The germline V gene encodes CDR1 SGHKS and CDR2 YYEKEE (reference sequence). V gave up 4 bases and J gave up 9 bases; unmatched junction bases: 14.

The rearrangement joins TRBV30 to TRBJ2-1; 11 nucleotides line up with TRBD2. This CDR3 comprises 15 residues. The J segment lost 5 bases and the V segment lost 0 bases, leaving 3 bases of the junction unmatched. Germline lookup yields CDR1 GTSNPN and CDR2 SVGIG (reference sequence). CDR3 nucleotides: TGTGCCTGGAGTGTACCTAGCGGGGGGAACAATGAGCAGTTCTTC. Its protein product is CAWSVPSGGNNEQFF.

V usage is TRBV14 and J usage is TRBJ1-2; 7 nucleotides agree with TRBD1. J gave up 7 bases and V 5 bases, and 10 bases lay outside the gene matches. The CDR3 extends over 14 amino acids. Germline assignment: CDR1 SGHDN and CDR2 FVKESK. CDR3 nucleotides: TGTGCCAGCAGCAGGGACAGAACGGCGGGTGGCTACACCTTC. Protein sequence: CASSRDRTAGGYTF.

This chain links TRBV7-3 with TRBJ2-1, with TRBD2 matching 7 bases. The CDR3 is 16 residues long. The V gene's germline CDR1 is SGHTA and CDR2 FQGTGA. J lost 5 bases, V lost 4 bases, and 11 bases had no gene match. DNA of the CDR3: TGTGCCAGCAGCTCAAGCGCTGGACTAGTTGACAATGAGCAGTTCTTC. Its translation is CASSSSAGLVDNEQFF.

This sequence joins TRBV2 and TRBJ2-7; 10 bases are a match to TRBD1. CDR3 length: 14 residues. With 6 bases clipped from V and 4 bases from J, the junction kept 6 bases outside the gene matches. From germline, CDR1 is SNHLY and CDR2 FYNNEI. CDR3 nucleotides: TGTGCCAGCAGATTGACAGGGGGCTCGTACGAGCAGTACTTC. As protein: CASRLTGGSYEQYF.

The rearrangement links TRBV5-5 to TRBJ2-1; perhaps TRBD2 as D (6 bases). The V gene lost 0 bases and the J gene lost 3 bases, with 7 bases spanning the gap. The CDR3 contains 14 residues. Germline values: CDR1 SGHKS, CDR2 YYEKEE (reference sequence). CDR3 region: CASSLGGVYNEQFF. The CDR3, as DNA: TGTGCCAGCAGCTTGGGGGGGGTCTACAATGAGCAGTTCTTC.

The genes are TRBV4-1 and TRBJ1-6; D is unresolved. The germline V gene encodes CDR1 MGHRA and CDR2 YSYEKL. The V end lost 0 bases, the J end lost 8 bases, and 8 bases lay between the germline ends. The CDR3 contains 14 residues. CDR3 loop: CASSQDDTYSPLHF. CDR3 nucleotide sequence: TGCGCCAGCAGCCAAGATGACACCTATTCACCCCTCCACTTT.

The V gene is TRBV7-9, the J gene TRBJ2-1, with TRBD1 as a possible D gene (5 bases). V was cut by 1 base and J by 8 bases, with 12 bases left in between. Germline V lookup: CDR1 SEHNR, CDR2 FQNEAQ (reference sequence). The length of the CDR3 is 14 residues. This CDR3 is CASSLDAVRDEQFF. Here the CDR3 DNA reads TGTGCCAGCAGCTTAGATGCGGTCAGGGATGAGCAGTTCTTC.

The chain carries TRBV5-1 and TRBJ2-7; weak D call: TRBD1 (6 bases). Germline assignment: CDR1 SGHRS and CDR2 YFSETQ. Trimming pared 2 bases from V and 2 bases from J, leaving 14 bases between. This CDR3 comprises 15 residues. This CDR3 is CASSFQQGIAYEQYF. CDR3 coding DNA: TGCGCCAGCAGCTTCCAACAGGGCATAGCCTACGAGCAGTACTTC.

This chain connects TRBV7-6 to TRBJ1-1, with 7 nucleotides matching TRBD1. CDR1 and CDR2 from the germline V gene are SGHVS and FNYEAQ. The CDR3 covers 17 residues. The J segment lost 4 bases and the V segment lost 2 bases, leaving 13 bases of the junction unmatched. The CDR3, as DNA: TGTGCCAGCAGCTTATCGACAGGGCGGGTGGCTTTCACTGAAGCTTTCTTT. Translated, it gives CASSLSTGRVAFTEAFF.